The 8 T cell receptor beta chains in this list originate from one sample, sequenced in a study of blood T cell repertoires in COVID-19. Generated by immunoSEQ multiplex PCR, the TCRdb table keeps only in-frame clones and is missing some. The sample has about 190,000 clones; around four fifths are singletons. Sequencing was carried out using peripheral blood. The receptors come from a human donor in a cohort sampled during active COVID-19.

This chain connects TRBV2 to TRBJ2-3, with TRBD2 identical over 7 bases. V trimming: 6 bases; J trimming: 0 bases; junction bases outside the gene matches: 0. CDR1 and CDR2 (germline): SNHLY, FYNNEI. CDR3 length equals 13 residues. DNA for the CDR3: TGTGCCAGCAGGCGGGGGAGCACAGATACGCAGTATTTT. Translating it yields CASRRGSTDTQYF.

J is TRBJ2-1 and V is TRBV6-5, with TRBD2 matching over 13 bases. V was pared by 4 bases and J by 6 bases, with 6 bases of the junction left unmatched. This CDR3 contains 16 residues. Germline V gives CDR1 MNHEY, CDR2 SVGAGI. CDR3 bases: TGTGCCAGCAGTTCTTGGACTAGCGGGAGAGGCAATGAGCAGTTCTTC. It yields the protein CASSSWTSGRGNEQFF.

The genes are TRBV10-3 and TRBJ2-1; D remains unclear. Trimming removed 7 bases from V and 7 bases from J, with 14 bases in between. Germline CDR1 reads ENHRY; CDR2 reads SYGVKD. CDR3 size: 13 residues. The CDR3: CAITPLGRNEQFF. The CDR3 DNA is TGTGCCATCACCCCCTTGGGCAGAAATGAGCAGTTCTTC.

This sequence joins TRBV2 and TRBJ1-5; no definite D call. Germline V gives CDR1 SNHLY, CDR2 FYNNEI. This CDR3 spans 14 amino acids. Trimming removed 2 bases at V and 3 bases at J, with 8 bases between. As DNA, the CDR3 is TGTGCCAGCAGTGAATTCGGGTTCAATCAGCCCCAGCATTTT. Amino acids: CASSEFGFNQPQHF.

The CDR3 spells CASSAQFRTEAFF. CDR3 DNA: TGCGCCAGCAGCGCGCAATTCCGCACTGAAGCTTTCTTT. The rearrangement joins TRBV10-1 to TRBJ1-1; no definite D call. The germline V gene encodes CDR1 WNHNN and CDR2 SYGVQD (reference sequence). The CDR3 loop spans 13 amino acids. V was pared by 6 bases and J by 4 bases, with 12 bases between.

The chain's CDR3 is CAGWTGVGPQHF. CDR3 sequence (DNA): TGTGCCGGGTGGACAGGGGTGGGGCCCCAGCATTTT. The rearrangement links TRBV30 to TRBJ1-5, with 9 positions matching TRBD1. Germline loops: CDR1 GTSNPN, CDR2 SVGIG (reference sequence). The CDR3 loop spans 12 amino acids. The J segment lost 9 bases and the V segment lost 8 bases, leaving 8 bases of the junction unmatched.

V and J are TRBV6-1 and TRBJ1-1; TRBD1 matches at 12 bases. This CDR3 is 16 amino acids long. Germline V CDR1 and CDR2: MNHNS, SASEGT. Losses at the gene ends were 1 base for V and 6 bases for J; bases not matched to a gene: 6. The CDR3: CASSEVGQGARAEAFF. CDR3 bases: TGTGCCAGCAGTGAAGTGGGACAGGGGGCTCGTGCTGAAGCTTTCTTT.

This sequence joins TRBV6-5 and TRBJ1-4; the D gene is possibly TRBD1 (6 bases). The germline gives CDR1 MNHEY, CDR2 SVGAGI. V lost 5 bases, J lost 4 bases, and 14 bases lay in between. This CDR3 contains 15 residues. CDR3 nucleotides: TGTGCCAGCAGTCGCCAATACAGGGTTAATGAAAAACTGTTTTTT. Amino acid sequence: CASSRQYRVNEKLFF.